The 24 T cell receptor beta chains given below trace back to one sample, sequenced in a study of T-cell memory formation after mild COVID-19. A single record per CDR3 protein comes from TCRdb applying MiXCR to the 5' RACE reads. The sample records about 170,000 distinct CDR3 sequences, over 10% being singletons. Material: PBMCs or a T cell subset sorted from them (not recorded which). The receptors shown here come from a man aged 18 to 29 who had mild COVID-19 (a few samples of this study predate the infection). Cell type and time point are not known.

This sequence joins TRBV7-9 and TRBJ2-2; a possible D gene is TRBD1 (5 bases). CDR3 length equals 15 residues. The V end was cut by 2 bases, the J end by 0 bases, with 7 bases between. Germline loops: CDR1 SEHNR, CDR2 FQNEAQ (reference sequence). CDR3 sequence: CASSLPGSNTGELFF. In DNA, the CDR3 is TGTGCCAGCAGCTTACCAGGGTCGAACACCGGGGAGCTGTTTTTT.

This clonotype was counted only a few times. The V and J genes are TRBV6-4 and TRBJ2-3, with no clear D. The V and J ends lost 3 bases and 0 bases respectively, with 7 bases between them. The length of the CDR3 is 14 residues. Germline CDR1 and CDR2: MRHNA and SNTAGT. CDR3 nucleotides: TGTGCCAGCAGTGAGGGTCATAGCACAGATACGCAGTATTTT. Its protein is CASSEGHSTDTQYF.

At least ten counts were recorded for this clonotype. The CDR3 is CASSLEIGRKQYF. For the CDR3, the DNA is TGCGCCAGCAGCTTGGAGATTGGCAGGAAGCAGTACTTC. V gene TRBV5-1 combines with J gene TRBJ2-7; D unclear. The germline V gene has CDR1 SGHRS and CDR2 YFSETQ. The V end was cut by 0 bases, the J end by 8 bases, with 12 bases between. CDR3 length equals 13 residues.

This clonotype was counted only a few times. V gene TRBV7-8 combines with J gene TRBJ2-7; unclear D gene. Trimming cost V 2 bases and J 6 bases, with 14 bases left between them. CDR3 length: 14 amino acids. In germline, CDR1 is SGHVS, CDR2 FQNEAQ. The CDR3 protein is CASSLYGSTGEQYF. The CDR3 region has the DNA TGTGCCAGCAGCTTATATGGCAGTACGGGCGAGCAGTACTTC.

About this clonotype itself: A much larger clone sits a single nucleotide away, making a read error possible. This rearrangement joins TRBV4-2 to TRBJ2-3, with 14 bases lining up with TRBD2. V lost 0 bases and J lost 3; bases outside the gene matches: 8. The CDR3 is made up of 19 amino acids. The V gene's germline CDR1 is LGHNA and CDR2 YNFKEQ. The CDR3 loop reads CASSQDLRLAGGKTDTQYF. The CDR3 DNA sequence: TGTGCCAGCAGCCAAGATCTCAGACTAGCGGGGGGGAAGACAGATACGCAGTATTTT.

The chain recombines TRBV20-1 with TRBJ1-2, with D tentatively TRBD1 (5 bases). CDR1 and CDR2 (germline): DFQATT, SNEGSKA (reference sequence). V gave up 5 bases and J gave up 0 bases, with 10 bases separating them. The CDR3 spans 13 residues. The CDR3 nucleotides read TGCAGTGCTCTCCGACAGCCTAACTATGGCTACACCTTC. It translates to CSALRQPNYGYTF.

This clonotype was counted at least ten times. The chain employs TRBV3-1 and TRBJ2-2, with TRBD2 as a possible D gene (6 bases). The V end lost 7 bases, the J end lost 0 bases, and 15 bases lay between the germline ends. The CDR3 sequence is 16 residues long. Germline values: CDR1 LGHDT, CDR2 YNNKEL (reference sequence). The CDR3 loop reads CASTREWRANTGELFF. The CDR3 DNA reads TGTGCCAGCACCCGGGAGTGGCGGGCGAACACCGGGGAGCTGTTTTTT.

This clonotype was seen a few times. This sequence joins TRBV4-1 and TRBJ2-7; a possible D gene is TRBD1 (5 bases). Germline CDR1 reads MGHRA; CDR2 reads YSYEKL. The CDR3 runs 15 residues. V lost 0 bases to trimming and J lost 2 bases, with 11 bases between them. This CDR3 reads CASSQDSGRAYEQYF. CDR3 DNA sequence: TGCGCCAGCAGCCAAGATAGTGGCAGGGCCTACGAGCAGTACTTC.

The chain recombines TRBV4-1 with TRBJ1-2; 9 nucleotides agree with TRBD1. The germline V gene encodes CDR1 MGHRA and CDR2 YSYEKL. CDR3 size: 16 residues. J was trimmed by 2 bases and V by 1 base; bases with no gene match: 5. This chain's CDR3 is CASSQGWTGANYGYTF. CDR3 DNA: TGCGCCAGCAGCCAAGGCTGGACAGGGGCGAACTATGGCTACACCTTC.

The chain couples TRBV7-9 to TRBJ1-2; the match to TRBD1 covers 8 bases. CDR3 length: 16 amino acids. Germline values: CDR1 SEHNR, CDR2 FQNEAQ (reference sequence). The V segment lost 5 bases and the J segment 3 bases; nucleotides outside the gene matches: 11. This CDR3 is CASSPPPGGAYYGYTF. In DNA, the CDR3 is TGTGCCAGCAGCCCTCCCCCAGGGGGCGCTTACTATGGCTACACCTTC.

This clonotype was counted only a few times. The rearrangement uses TRBV6-5 and TRBJ2-1; D gene uncertain. Trimming took off 5 bases at V and 0 bases at J, with 11 bases between the two ends. This CDR3 is 15 amino acids long. Germline V gene lookup returns CDR1 MNHEY and CDR2 SVGAGI. In DNA, the CDR3 is TGTGCCAGCAGTCGTACTTCGAGCTCCTACAATGAGCAGTTCTTC. Translating it yields CASSRTSSSYNEQFF.

This clonotype has more than one count but fewer than ten. The chain carries TRBV5-1 and TRBJ2-7; 9 bases line up with TRBD1. The CDR3 runs 15 residues. After removal of 3 bases from V and 5 bases from J, the junction contained 9 bases not matched to a gene. CDR1 and CDR2 (germline): SGHRS, YFSETQ. This CDR3 is CASSSLPGQGDEQYF. DNA for the CDR3: TGCGCCAGCAGCTCCTTACCGGGACAGGGTGACGAGCAGTACTTC. The whole variable domain, filled in from reference TRBV5-1 and TRBJ2-7, reads KAGVTQTPRYLIKTRGQQVTLSCSPISGHRSVSWYQQTPGQGLQFLFEYFSETQRNKGNFPGRFSGRQFSNSRSEMNVSTLELGDSALYLCASSSLPGQGDEQYFGPGTRLTVT.

This clonotype was seen a handful of times. The J gene is TRBJ1-5, the V gene TRBV28, with a possible D match to TRBD1 (5 bases). The CDR3 is made up of 11 amino acids. Germline CDR1 and CDR2: MDHEN and SYDVKM. The V end was cut by 2 bases, the J end by 12 bases, with 8 bases between. The CDR3 DNA sequence: TGTGCCAGCAGTTTACTAGGGGTCCAGCATTTT. Translated: CASSLLGVQHF.

This clonotype was counted a few times. The J gene is TRBJ2-3, the V gene TRBV24-1, with TRBD1 identical over 8 bases. The germline gives CDR1 KGHDR, CDR2 SFDVKD. The CDR3 spans 15 residues. Unmatched junction bases numbered 9, after V lost 5 bases and J lost 6 bases. For the CDR3, the DNA is TGTGCCACCAGTGCCCGAGGACAGGGAACCGATACGCAGTATTTT. Protein product: CATSARGQGTDTQYF.

The chain employs TRBV29-1 and TRBJ2-5; tentatively, D is TRBD1 (5 bases). Germline V gene data show CDR1 as SQVTM and CDR2 as ANQGSEA. With 1 base removed from V and 5 bases from J, the gap between germline ends came to 14 bases. CDR3 size: 14 residues. CDR3 coding DNA: TGCAGCGTTGAAGGATGGTGGGGCATGGAGACCCAGTACTTC. Translated: CSVEGWWGMETQYF.

Many counts were recorded for this clonotype. The chain recombines TRBV20-1 with TRBJ2-3, with D unclear. Germline V gene data show CDR1 as DFQATT and CDR2 as SNEGSKA (reference sequence). The CDR3 totals 14 residues. V lost 3 bases and J 0 bases, leaving 10 bases between the germline ends. Written as DNA, the CDR3 is TGCAGTGCTAGGCCGGCGGCTAGCACAGATACGCAGTATTTT. It codes for CSARPAASTDTQYF.

This clonotype was found once. The chain couples TRBV24-1 to TRBJ2-1; weak D call: TRBD1 (5 bases). This CDR3 has 12 amino acids. CDR1 and CDR2 from the germline V gene are KGHDR and SFDVKD. The V end lost 4 bases, the J end lost 7 bases, and 7 bases lay between the germline ends. This CDR3 is CATSDYRNEQFF. The DNA of the CDR3 is TGTGCCACCAGTGACTACAGGAATGAGCAGTTCTTC.

The rearrangement uses TRBV20-1 and TRBJ1-4; a weak D match, TRBD1 (6 bases). The CDR3 spans 13 residues. Germline V gives CDR1 DFQATT, CDR2 SNEGSKA (reference sequence). Between the trimmed V and J ends, which lost 6 bases and 4 bases, there was a span of 12 bases. Here the CDR3 DNA reads TGCAGTGCCGTCAGGGGCCATAATGAAAAACTGTTTTTT. This codes for CSAVRGHNEKLFF.

The chain is built from TRBV12-3 or TRBV12-4 and TRBJ2-5, with unresolved D. The CDR3 loop spans 11 amino acids. V lost 6 bases and J lost 5, with 7 bases in between. CDR3 sequence (DNA): TGTGCCAGCAGCCCCCATGAGACCCAGTACTTC. The encoded protein is CASSPHETQYF.

This clonotype was observed at least ten times. V and J are TRBV9 and TRBJ1-5, with TRBD1 identical over 9 bases. There are 17 residues in the CDR3. CDR1 and CDR2 from the germline V gene are SGDLS and YYNGEE. J was trimmed by 5 bases and V by 3 bases; bases with no gene match: 12. CDR3 coding DNA: TGTGCCAGCAGCGCAACAGGGGGCGACCCCTCGGATCAGCCCCAGCATTTT. Translated: CASSATGGDPSDQPQHF.

This sequence joins TRBV5-1 and TRBJ1-6, with 7 bases identical to TRBD1. CDR3 length: 14 amino acids. V gave up 4 bases and J gave up 7 bases; unmatched junction bases: 5. Germline lookup yields CDR1 SGHRS and CDR2 YFSETQ. CDR3 region: CASSTGTVNSPLHF. CDR3 DNA: TGCGCCAGCAGCACCGGGACAGTGAATTCACCCCTCCACTTT.

The J gene is TRBJ2-2, the V gene TRBV12-3 or TRBV12-4; D not certain. Deletions cut 2 bases from V and 8 bases from J, with 18 bases between. The CDR3 contains 16 residues. For the CDR3, the DNA is TGTGCCAGCAGTTTACAGACGGGTCCCTCAAGGGGGGAGCTGTTTTTT. Protein sequence: CASSLQTGPSRGELFF.

V and J are TRBV5-6 and TRBJ1-1; possibly TRBD1 for D (5 bases). The CDR3 is 15 residues long. Trimming pared 3 bases from V and 6 bases from J, leaving 18 bases between. The germline V gene encodes CDR1 SGHDT and CDR2 YYEEEE. The CDR3 spells CASSYRAGRLAEAFF. In nucleotides, the CDR3 is TGTGCCAGCAGCTACAGAGCAGGGCGGCTCGCTGAAGCTTTCTTT.

This clonotype has just a few counts. This chain uses TRBV27 with TRBJ2-5, with a tentative D call TRBD1 (6 bases). Germline CDR1 and CDR2: MNHEY and SMNVEV (reference sequence). V was trimmed by 6 bases and J by 5 bases, leaving 19 bases between them. The CDR3 consists of 15 residues. DNA for the CDR3: TGTGCCAGCAGCCCACGACCCAGGGGTGGTGAGACCCAGTACTTC. Amino acids: CASSPRPRGGETQYF.